This TCR beta chain is drawn from a study of control samples from healthy donors and cancer patients (dated by TCRdb to the early 2020s). V and J are truncated by 2 bases and 0 bases respectively, leaving an intervening sequence of 23 bases. Based on the germline V gene, the CDR1 and CDR2 sequences are SGHTA and FQGTGA. The CDR3 measures 21 amino acids from cysteine to phenylalanine. CDR3 DNA only is kept here, 63 bases in frame from base 1. A note on this clone: Its cognate antigen has yet to be identified. The sample holds no much larger clone one base away, and base qualities are not on file.

Library method: the immunoSEQ multiplex PCR assay. TCRdb took this table from immuneACCESS and kept in-frame rearrangements with V and J called. Such tables lack part of the clones; where checked against another copy, unresolved V genes explain under half of the gap, and the rest is unexplained. This sample gives some 150,000 clones in total; 93% of them show up just once. Of the sample, under 2.5% is held by the ten largest clones. The chain uses TRBV7-3 and TRBJ2-6; TRBD1 is a weak D gene call, 6 bases matching. Material for sequencing was blood. The TCR comes from a man aged 45-60 years in good health. The nucleotide sequence is given as TGTGCCAGCAGCTTATCCCCTTTCGACAGGTCCTATAGCTCTGGGGCCAACGTCCTGACTTTC. The resulting protein is CASSLSPFDRSYSSGANVLTF.